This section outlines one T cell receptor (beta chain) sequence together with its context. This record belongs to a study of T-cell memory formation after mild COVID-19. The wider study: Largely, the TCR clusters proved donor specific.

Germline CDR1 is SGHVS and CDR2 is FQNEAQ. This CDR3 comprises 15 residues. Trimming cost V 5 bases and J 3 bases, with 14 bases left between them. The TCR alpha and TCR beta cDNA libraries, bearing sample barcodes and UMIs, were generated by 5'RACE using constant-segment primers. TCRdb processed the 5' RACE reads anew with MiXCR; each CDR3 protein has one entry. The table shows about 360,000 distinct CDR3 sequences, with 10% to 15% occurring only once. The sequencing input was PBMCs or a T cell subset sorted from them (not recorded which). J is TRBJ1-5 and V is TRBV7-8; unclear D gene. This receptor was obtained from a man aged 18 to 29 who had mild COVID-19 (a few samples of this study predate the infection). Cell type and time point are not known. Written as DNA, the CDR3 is TGTGCCAGCAGCGGGCTGCGGGCCCCCAATCAGCCCCAGCATTTT. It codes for CASSGLRAPNQPQHF.